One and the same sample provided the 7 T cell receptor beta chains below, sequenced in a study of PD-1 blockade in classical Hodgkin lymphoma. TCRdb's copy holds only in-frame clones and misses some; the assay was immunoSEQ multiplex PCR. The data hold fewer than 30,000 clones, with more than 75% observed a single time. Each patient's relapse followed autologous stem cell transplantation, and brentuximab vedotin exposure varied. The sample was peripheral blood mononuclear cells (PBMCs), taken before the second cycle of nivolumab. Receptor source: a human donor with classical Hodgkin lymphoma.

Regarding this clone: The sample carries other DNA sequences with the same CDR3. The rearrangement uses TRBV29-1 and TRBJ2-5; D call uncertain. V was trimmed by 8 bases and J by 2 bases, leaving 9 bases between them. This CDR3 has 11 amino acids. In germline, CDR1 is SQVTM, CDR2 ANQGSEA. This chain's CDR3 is CSSRHQETQYF. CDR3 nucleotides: TGCAGCTCACGTCATCAAGAGACCCAGTACTTC.

CDR3 in amino acids: CASSDQLNTEAFF. The CDR3 DNA reads TGTGCCAGCAGTGATCAGTTGAACACTGAAGCTTTCTTT. The J gene is TRBJ1-1, the V gene TRBV6-4; D is unclear. Germline assignment: CDR1 MRHNA and CDR2 SNTAGT. There are 13 residues in the CDR3. Trimming shortened V by 3 bases and J by 0 bases, and 5 bases separated the two germline ends.

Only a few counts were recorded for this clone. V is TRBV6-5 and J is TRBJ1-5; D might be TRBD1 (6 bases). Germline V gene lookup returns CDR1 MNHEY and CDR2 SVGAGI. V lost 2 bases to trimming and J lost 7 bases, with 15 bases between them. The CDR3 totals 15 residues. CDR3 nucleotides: TGTGCCAGCAGTTACGGTTGGGGGGCGGGGCAGCCCCAGCATTTT. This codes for CASSYGWGAGQPQHF.

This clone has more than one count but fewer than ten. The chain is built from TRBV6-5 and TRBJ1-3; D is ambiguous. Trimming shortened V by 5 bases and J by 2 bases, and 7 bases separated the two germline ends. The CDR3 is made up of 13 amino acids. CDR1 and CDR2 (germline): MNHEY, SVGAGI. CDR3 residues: CASSSGAGNTIYF. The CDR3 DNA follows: TGTGCCAGCAGTAGTGGGGCTGGAAACACCATATATTTT.

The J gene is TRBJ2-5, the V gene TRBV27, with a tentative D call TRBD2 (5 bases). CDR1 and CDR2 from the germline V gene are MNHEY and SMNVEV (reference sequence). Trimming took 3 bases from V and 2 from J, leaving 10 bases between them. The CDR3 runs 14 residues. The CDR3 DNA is TGTGCCAGCAGTTTGGTGCGGGTACAAGAGACCCAGTACTTC. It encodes CASSLVRVQETQYF.

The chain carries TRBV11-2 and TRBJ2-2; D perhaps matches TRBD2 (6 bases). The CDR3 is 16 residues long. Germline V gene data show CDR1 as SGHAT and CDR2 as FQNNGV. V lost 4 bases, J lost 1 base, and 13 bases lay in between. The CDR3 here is CASSSKSGVNTGELFF. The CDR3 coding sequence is TGTGCCAGCAGCTCAAAGTCGGGGGTGAACACCGGGGAGCTGTTTTTT.

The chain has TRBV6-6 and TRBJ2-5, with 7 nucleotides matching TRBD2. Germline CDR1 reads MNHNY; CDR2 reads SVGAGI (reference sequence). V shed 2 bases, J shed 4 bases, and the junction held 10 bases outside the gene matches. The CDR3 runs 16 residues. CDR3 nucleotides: TGTGCCAGCAGTTACAGGGGCCAGGGAGGGAGAGAGACCCAGTACTTC. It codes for CASSYRGQGGRETQYF.